These 26 T cell receptor beta chains came from one sample sequenced in a study of vaccination and CD4 T cells after COVID-19. Treatment denoted: approximately nine-day PBMC culture with coronavirus spike peptide pools or control peptides (ViraFEST assay). These receptors have no known antigen. Scientists ran DNA taken from cultured CD4+ T cells through the Oncomine TCR Beta short-read assay for sequencing. TCRdb ran MiXCR on the PCR reads and lists one entry per CDR3 protein. The sample consists of around 14,000 distinct CDR3 sequences, about 21% of them appearing once. The sample was cultured CD4+ T cells from blood. Receptors were obtained from a human donor with COVID-19.

By frequency in the sample, this clonotype is medium-sized. The rearrangement uses TRBV6-1 and TRBJ1-2, with 8 bases identical to TRBD1. V was clipped by 6 bases and J by 1 base; unmatched bases: 7. CDR1 MNHNS and CDR2 SASEGT come from the germline V gene. The CDR3 loop spans 15 amino acids. CDR3 sequence reads: CASRGGQANNYGYTF. CDR3 in DNA: TGTGCCAGCAGGGGGGGACAGGCAAATAACTATGGCTACACCTTC.

CDR3 protein: CSVGGGGGQPQHF. The CDR3 DNA reads as TGCAGCGTTGGGGGGGGCGGGGGTCAGCCCCAGCATTTT. The rearrangement uses TRBV29-1 and TRBJ1-5; the D gene is possibly TRBD1 (6 bases). Trimming took off 4 bases at V and 6 bases at J, with 13 bases between the two ends. Germline V gene sequence: CDR1 SQVTM, CDR2 ANQGSEA. CDR3 length: 13 amino acids.

This clonotype has just a few counts. The genes are TRBV7-3 and TRBJ2-1, with D unresolved. This CDR3 is built from 11 residues. Germline CDR1 is SGHTA and CDR2 is FQGTGA. V lost 8 bases, J lost 8 bases, and 10 bases lay in between. The CDR3 nucleotides are TGTGCCAGCGGGGTTTTGGATGAGCAGTTCTTC. Encoded protein: CASGVLDEQFF.

J is TRBJ2-2 and V is TRBV9; D is unclear. There are 14 residues in the CDR3. Trimming shortened V by 4 bases and J by 4 bases, and 11 bases separated the two germline ends. Germline V gene data show CDR1 as SGDLS and CDR2 as YYNGEE. CDR3 in amino acids: CASSSRLSTGELFF. The CDR3 bases are TGTGCCAGCAGCTCCAGACTGTCCACCGGGGAGCTGTTTTTT.

Points on this clonotype: At one boundary the junction diverges from the germline segment, which might be a read error. V is TRBV20-1 and J is TRBJ1-6, with D unresolved. This CDR3 region has 16 residues. Germline values: CDR1 DFQATT, CDR2 SNEGSKA (reference sequence). The CDR3 here is CSAKTGPLVYNSLLHF. CDR3 DNA sequence: TGCAGTGCTAAAACCGGGCCTCTAGTCTATAATTCACTCCTCCACTTT.

V usage is TRBV11-2 and J usage is TRBJ1-4, with no clear D. CDR1 is SGHAT, CDR2 FQNNGV, per germline. The germline V and J ends were trimmed by 1 base and 0 bases, with 9 bases remaining between them. The CDR3 is 16 residues long. The DNA for the CDR3 is TGTGCCAGCAGCTTAGGAACAGTTGCAACTAATGAAAAACTGTTTTTT. This translates into CASSLGTVATNEKLFF.

This clonotype was observed a handful of times. The V call is TRBV6-1, the J call TRBJ1-6; D gene uncertain. Trimming removed 8 bases at V and 6 bases at J, with 14 bases between. The CDR3 totals 14 residues. The germline V gene has CDR1 MNHNS and CDR2 SASEGT. The CDR3 is CASRRLAANSPLHF. The CDR3 nucleotides read TGTGCCAGCCGACGTTTAGCGGCTAATTCACCCCTCCACTTT.

The chain links TRBV5-1 to TRBJ2-7, with D perhaps being TRBD1 or TRBD2 (7 bases each). The CDR3 runs 14 residues. The germline gives CDR1 SGHRS, CDR2 YFSETQ. Trimming stripped 2 bases from V and 7 bases from J, with 16 bases between. CDR3 bases: TGCGCCAGCAGCTTCCAGGGGGGGGCGTGGGAGCAGTACTTC. This encodes CASSFQGGAWEQYF.

This clonotype was seen more than once but under ten times. The chain has TRBV27 and TRBJ2-7; TRBD1 or TRBD2 may be the D gene (7 bases each). Looked up from germline, CDR1 is MNHEY and CDR2 is SMNVEV (reference sequence). The CDR3 covers 15 residues. V lost 5 bases and J lost 3, with 17 bases in between. The CDR3 is CASSPTTGRVYEQYF. DNA of the CDR3: TGTGCCAGCAGTCCGACGACAGGGAGGGTCTACGAGCAGTACTTC.

V usage is TRBV4-3 and J usage is TRBJ1-2; D is ambiguous. The germline V gene encodes CDR1 LGHNA and CDR2 YSLEER. V lost 0 bases, J lost 0 bases, and 8 bases lay in between. The CDR3 extends over 15 amino acids. CDR3 in DNA: TGCGCCAGCAGCCAAGATGAACAGTCTAACTATGGCTACACCTTC. This encodes CASSQDEQSNYGYTF.

This clonotype turned up a few times. V usage is TRBV20-1 and J usage is TRBJ2-5, with D maybe TRBD2 (6 bases). The CDR3 spans 15 residues. With 6 bases removed from V and 2 bases from J, the gap between germline ends came to 19 bases. Germline-derived CDR1 and CDR2 are DFQATT and SNEGSKA (reference sequence). CDR3 sequence reads: CSATRTIGGQETQYF. Written as DNA, the CDR3 is TGCAGTGCAACCAGGACTATCGGGGGACAAGAGACCCAGTACTTC.

This clonotype has a handful of counts. DNA for the CDR3: TGTGCCAGCAGCGTAGAAAGCCTGAACACTGAAGCTTTCTTT. It encodes CASSVESLNTEAFF. This rearrangement joins TRBV7-9 to TRBJ1-1, with D unresolved. The V gene's germline CDR1 is SEHNR and CDR2 FQNEAQ (reference sequence). The V end lost 5 bases, the J end lost 0 bases, and 10 bases lay between the germline ends. The CDR3 sequence is 14 residues long.

This clonotype was picked up a small number of times. The chain is built from TRBV12-3 or TRBV12-4 and TRBJ1-6, with D possibly matching TRBD1 (5 bases). Trimming shortened V by 4 bases and J by 5 bases, and 9 bases separated the two germline ends. This CDR3 has 14 residues. This CDR3 reads CASSYGTDNSPLHF. DNA of the CDR3: TGTGCCAGCAGTTATGGGACGGATAATTCACCCCTCCACTTT.

In this sample, this clonotype turned up a few times. The chain joins TRBV6-1 to TRBJ1-4; D gene ambiguous. The V end was cut by 7 bases, the J end by 10 bases, with 22 bases between. In germline, CDR1 is MNHNS, CDR2 SASEGT. The CDR3 is 15 residues long. CDR3 region: CASITRWGGSGKLFF. DNA for the CDR3: TGTGCCAGCATTACAAGGTGGGGTGGATCCGGAAAACTGTTTTTT.

The sample holds a few counts of this clonotype. This sequence joins TRBV7-2 and TRBJ2-4; 10 bases are shared with TRBD1. V shed 7 bases, J shed 6 bases, and the junction held 9 bases outside the gene matches. Germline assignment: CDR1 SGHTA and CDR2 FQGNSA. This CDR3 has 15 amino acids. The CDR3 nucleotides read TGTGCCAGCACCTTCCGACAGGGGGCGGGAAACATTCAGTACTTC. Translating gives CASTFRQGAGNIQYF. Looking up the rest from reference TRBV7-2 and TRBJ2-4 gives the full variable domain: GAGVSQSPSNKVTEKGKDVELRCDPISGHTALYWYRQSLGQGLEFLIYFQGNSAPDKSGLPSDRFSAERTGGSVSTLTIQRTQQEDSAVYLCASTFRQGAGNIQYFGAGTRLSVL.

The V gene is TRBV5-1, the J gene TRBJ1-6; 7 positions agree with TRBD1. V shed 5 bases and J 3 bases; nucleotides not matched to a gene: 2. CDR3 length equals 14 residues. Per the germline V gene, CDR1 is SGHRS and CDR2 is YFSETQ. CDR3 sequence reads: CASSWTGYNSPLHF. DNA of the CDR3: TGCGCCAGCAGTTGGACAGGCTATAATTCACCCCTCCACTTT. Based on the CDR3 plus reference TRBV5-1 and TRBJ1-6, the full variable domain is KAGVTQTPRYLIKTRGQQVTLSCSPISGHRSVSWYQQTPGQGLQFLFEYFSETQRNKGNFPGRFSGRQFSNSRSEMNVSTLELGDSALYLCASSWTGYNSPLHFGNGTRLTVT.

This clonotype was detected only a few times. V usage is TRBV4-3 and J usage is TRBJ2-2, with 9 bases aligning to TRBD1. CDR1 is LGHNA and CDR2 is YSLEER in the germline V gene. Losses at the gene ends were 0 bases for V and 6 bases for J; bases not matched to a gene: 5. The length of the CDR3 is 16 residues. The CDR3 sequence: CASSQDGTGRAGELFF. The CDR3 DNA follows: TGCGCCAGCAGCCAAGATGGGACAGGGAGGGCCGGGGAGCTGTTTTTT.

This clonotype was seen only a few times. The chain combines TRBV12-3 or TRBV12-4 with TRBJ1-3; the D is unclear. CDR3 length: 12 residues. Trimming left V 5 bases short and J 7 bases short, with 9 bases between. In DNA form, the CDR3 reads TGTGCCAGCAGTCTAAGAAGGAACACCATATATTTT. This codes for CASSLRRNTIYF.

The rearrangement links TRBV30 to TRBJ1-5, with 11 bases aligning to TRBD1. J lost 9 bases, V lost 2 bases, and 3 bases had no gene match. CDR1 is GTSNPN, CDR2 SVGIG, per germline (reference sequence). The CDR3 sequence is 13 residues long. CDR3 in amino acids: CAWSQGQGGPQHF. For the CDR3, the DNA is TGTGCCTGGAGTCAGGGACAGGGGGGGCCCCAGCATTTT.

The V call is TRBV6-1, the J call TRBJ2-7; 9 nucleotides agree with TRBD1. The V gene's germline CDR1 is MNHNS and CDR2 SASEGT. This CDR3 contains 14 residues. J gave up 0 bases and V 8 bases, and 5 bases lay outside the gene matches. For the CDR3, the DNA is TGTGCCAGCTTCAGGGACAGGGTCTCCTACGAGCAGTACTTC. It specifies CASFRDRVSYEQYF.

This clonotype was counted a few times. The rearrangement uses TRBV5-5 and TRBJ2-3; D is possibly TRBD2 (7 bases). The germline V and J ends were trimmed by 4 bases and 2 bases, with 11 bases remaining between them. The germline V gene encodes CDR1 SGHKS and CDR2 YYEKEE (reference sequence). The CDR3 is made up of 14 amino acids. The DNA for the CDR3 is TGTGCCAGCAGCAGGGGGGGAGACACAGATACGCAGTATTTT. Its translation: CASSRGGDTDTQYF.

This chain uses TRBV5-1 with TRBJ1-2; D possibly corresponds to TRBD1 (6 bases). CDR1 SGHRS and CDR2 YFSETQ come from the germline V gene. The V gene lost 4 bases and the J gene lost 7 bases, with 20 bases spanning the gap. The CDR3 runs 15 residues. CDR3: CASSPGAGIRGGYTF. As DNA, the CDR3 is TGCGCCAGCAGCCCGGGGGCGGGCATAAGGGGTGGCTACACCTTC.

This clonotype is medium-sized within its sample. The chain combines TRBV27 with TRBJ1-5; D perhaps matches TRBD1 (6 bases). The V and J ends lost 5 bases and 3 bases respectively, with 11 bases between them. Germline assignment: CDR1 MNHEY and CDR2 SMNVEV (reference sequence). CDR3 length: 14 amino acids. DNA of the CDR3: TGTGCCAGCAGTAACCAGGGGAACAATCAGCCCCAGCATTTT. This codes for CASSNQGNNQPQHF.

This clonotype is a singleton in its sample. A much bigger clone sits one base away, suggesting this may be a read error. J is TRBJ1-2 and V is TRBV6-1; possible D gene TRBD1, 6 bases. In germline, CDR1 is MNHNS, CDR2 SASEGT. The CDR3 length is 14 residues. Trimming removed 6 bases at V and 7 bases at J, with 18 bases between. The CDR3 sequence is CASRPAGIGGGYTF. Here the CDR3 DNA reads TGTGCCAGCAGGCCAGCCGGGATAGGGGGTGGCTACACCTTC.

This clonotype ranks as medium-sized. The V and J genes are TRBV30 and TRBJ1-5, with D hard to call. The length of the CDR3 is 13 residues. V dropped 0 bases and J dropped 5 bases, with 8 bases sitting between them. Germline CDR1 GTSNPN, CDR2 SVGIG (reference sequence). In DNA form, the CDR3 reads TGTGCCTGGAGTGTAGGCGGCGATCAGCCCCAGCATTTT. Translated, it gives CAWSVGGDQPQHF.

This clonotype is medium-sized. The chain has TRBV7-8 and TRBJ1-2; tentatively, D is TRBD1 (5 bases). The CDR3 extends over 13 amino acids. The V end was cut by 4 bases, the J end by 4 bases, with 10 bases between. Germline values: CDR1 SGHVS, CDR2 FQNEAQ. The CDR3 sequence: CASSSGLGYGYTF. CDR3 DNA sequence: TGTGCCAGCAGCTCGGGACTCGGCTATGGCTACACCTTC.